Below are 7 T cell receptor beta chains sequenced from a single sample in a study of blood T cell repertoires in COVID-19 (dated by TCRdb to the early 2020s). Libraries came from the immunoSEQ multiplex PCR assay. The clones in this table, taken by TCRdb from immuneACCESS, are in-frame only. Not every clone is retained; where verified, under half of the shortfall comes from an unresolved V gene, and the cause of the rest is unknown. This sample lists about 100,000 clones; approximately 85% were detected once. The leading ten clones occupy around 6% of the sample. The source material was peripheral blood. Receptors originate from a woman aged 60-70 years with acute or convalescent COVID-19.

This rearrangement joins TRBV11-2 to TRBJ2-1, with D perhaps matching TRBD2 (6 bases). CDR1 is SGHAT and CDR2 is FQNNGV in the germline V gene. Trimming shortened V by 4 bases and J by 0 bases, and 13 bases separated the two germline ends. This CDR3 spans 16 amino acids. CDR3 residues: CASSWGGGTSYNEQFF. DNA for the CDR3: TGTGCCAGCAGCTGGGGTGGGGGGACCTCCTACAATGAGCAGTTCTTC.

The gene calls are TRBV19 and TRBJ2-5, with 7 bases matching TRBD2. The CDR3 is 15 amino acids. J gave up 4 bases and V 6 bases, and 11 bases lay outside the gene matches. Germline V lookup: CDR1 LNHDA, CDR2 SQIVND (reference sequence). The CDR3: CASRAPGGRGETQYF. In DNA form, the CDR3 reads TGTGCCAGTAGGGCGCCGGGGGGAAGGGGAGAGACCCAGTACTTC.

The V and J genes are TRBV29-1 and TRBJ1-2; 9 nucleotides match TRBD1. The CDR3 extends over 12 amino acids. CDR1 SQVTM and CDR2 ANQGSEA come from the germline V gene. V lost 7 bases and J lost 3; bases outside the gene matches: 3. The CDR3 loop is CSGGQGDYGYTF. CDR3 bases: TGCAGCGGGGGACAGGGAGACTATGGCTACACCTTC.

The rearrangement uses TRBV5-1 and TRBJ1-4; D remains unclear. Trimming left V 1 base short and J 8 bases short, with 12 bases between. Per germline, CDR1 SGHRS and CDR2 YFSETQ. The CDR3 is 14 amino acids. As DNA, the CDR3 is TGCGCCAGCAGCTTGTCAATCAGCGGGGAAAAACTGTTTTTT. Protein product: CASSLSISGEKLFF. The full variable domain, its missing parts supplied by reference TRBV5-1 and TRBJ1-4, is KAGVTQTPRYLIKTRGQQVTLSCSPISGHRSVSWYQQTPGQGLQFLFEYFSETQRNKGNFPGRFSGRQFSNSRSEMNVSTLELGDSALYLCASSLSISGEKLFFGSGTQLSVL.

This clone has more than one count but fewer than ten. This chain joins TRBV19 and TRBJ1-1; possibly TRBD1 for D (5 bases). The CDR3 loop spans 14 amino acids. Germline V CDR1 and CDR2: LNHDA, SQIVND (reference sequence). V was shortened by 3 bases and J by 6 bases, with 14 bases between the two germline ends. CDR3 sequence: CASSILRGSSEAFF. The CDR3 DNA reads as TGTGCCAGTAGTATTCTTCGGGGGAGCTCTGAAGCTTTCTTT.

The chain joins TRBV19 to TRBJ2-2, with 13 bases matching TRBD2. The CDR3 has 18 amino acids. The V gene end was trimmed by 4 bases and the J gene end by 7 bases; junction bases not matched to a gene: 12. Germline V CDR1 and CDR2: LNHDA, SQIVND (reference sequence). The CDR3 loop reads CASSSAGLAGASGGELFF. CDR3 bases: TGTGCCAGTAGTAGTGCCGGACTAGCGGGAGCCTCCGGCGGGGAGCTGTTTTTT.

There are a few counts of this clone. V is TRBV4-1 and J is TRBJ1-1; D gene uncertain. V was pared by 2 bases and J by 4 bases, with 17 bases between. Germline V lookup: CDR1 MGHRA, CDR2 YSYEKL. This CDR3 contains 16 residues. The CDR3 reads CASSQQNLMESTEAFF. In DNA, the CDR3 is TGCGCCAGCAGCCAACAAAACCTCATGGAGAGCACTGAAGCTTTCTTT.